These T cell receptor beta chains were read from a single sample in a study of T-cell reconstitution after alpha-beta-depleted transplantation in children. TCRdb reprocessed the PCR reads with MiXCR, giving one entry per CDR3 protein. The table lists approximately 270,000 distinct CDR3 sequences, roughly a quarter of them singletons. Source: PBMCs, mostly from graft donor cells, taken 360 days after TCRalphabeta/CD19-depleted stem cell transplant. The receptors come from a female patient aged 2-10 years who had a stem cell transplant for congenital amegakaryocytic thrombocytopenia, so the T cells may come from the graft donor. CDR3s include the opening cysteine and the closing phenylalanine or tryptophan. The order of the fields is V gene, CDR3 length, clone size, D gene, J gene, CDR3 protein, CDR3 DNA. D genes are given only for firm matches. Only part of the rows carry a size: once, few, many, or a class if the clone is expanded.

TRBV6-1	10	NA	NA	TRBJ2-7	CASSGYEQYF	TGTGCCAGCAGTGGGTACGAGCAGTACTTC
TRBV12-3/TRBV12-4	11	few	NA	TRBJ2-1	CASRYRSEQFF	TGTGCCAGCAGATACAGGAGTGAGCAGTTCTTC
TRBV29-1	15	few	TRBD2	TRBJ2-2	CSVGLAGAHTGELFF	TGCAGCGTTGGGTTAGCGGGGGCACACACCGGGGAGCTGTTTTTT
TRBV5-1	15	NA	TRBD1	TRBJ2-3	CASSPWDRGTDTQYF	TGCGCCAGCAGCCCATGGGACAGGGGCACAGATACGCAGTATTTT
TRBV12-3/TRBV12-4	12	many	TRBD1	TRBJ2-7	CASRGQGYEQYF	TGTGCCAGCAGGGGACAGGGTTACGAGCAGTACTTC
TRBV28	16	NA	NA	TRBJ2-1	CASSFPGQSPYNEQFF	TGTGCCAGCAGTTTTCCGGGGCAATCACCCTACAATGAGCAGTTCTTC
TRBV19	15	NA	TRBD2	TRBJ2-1	CASSKGGSSYNEQFF	TGTGCCAGTAGTAAGGGAGGGAGTTCCTACAATGAGCAGTTCTTC
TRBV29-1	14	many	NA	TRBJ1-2	CSVEDYTRVAGYTF	TGCAGCGTTGAAGATTATACGAGGGTAGCTGGCTACACCTTC
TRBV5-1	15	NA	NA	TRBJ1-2	CASSLDRSTNYGYTF	TGCGCCAGCAGCTTGGACAGGTCCACTAACTATGGCTACACCTTC
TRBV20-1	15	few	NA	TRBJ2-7	CSATSPGLDSYEQYF	TGCAGTGCTACCTCTCCGGGACTGGACTCCTACGAGCAGTACTTC
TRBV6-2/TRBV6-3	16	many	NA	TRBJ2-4	CASSYDPPSVRNIQYF	TGTGCCAGCAGTTACGACCCCCCTAGCGTGAGGAACATTCAGTACTTC
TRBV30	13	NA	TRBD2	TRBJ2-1	CAWSKGGYNEQFF	TGTGCCTGGAGTAAGGGAGGGTACAATGAGCAGTTCTTC
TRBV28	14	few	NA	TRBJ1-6	CASRLQGMESPLHF	TGTGCCAGCAGATTACAGGGTATGGAGTCACCCCTCCACTTT
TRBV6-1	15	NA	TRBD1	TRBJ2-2	CASTSGTVNTGELFF	TGTGCCAGCACCTCCGGGACAGTCAACACCGGGGAGCTGTTTTTT
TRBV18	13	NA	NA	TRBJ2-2	CASSPSGSGELFF	TGTGCCAGCTCACCCTCGGGGTCCGGGGAGCTGTTTTTT
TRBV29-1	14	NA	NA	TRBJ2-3	CSVEDFTFTDTQYF	TGCAGCGTTGAAGATTTTACATTTACAGATACGCAGTATTTT
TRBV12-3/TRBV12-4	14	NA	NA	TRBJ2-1	CASSFSRAYNEQFF	TGTGCCAGCAGTTTTTCGCGCGCCTACAATGAGCAGTTCTTC
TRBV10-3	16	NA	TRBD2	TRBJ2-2	CAISRSGGANTGELFF	TGTGCCATCAGTCGTAGCGGGGGGGCGAACACCGGGGAGCTGTTTTTT
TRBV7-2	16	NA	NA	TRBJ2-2	CASSLAPSAYTGELFF	TGTGCCAGCAGCTTAGCGCCGTCAGCTTACACCGGGGAGCTGTTTTTT
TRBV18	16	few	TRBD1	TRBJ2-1	CASSPPGQGFGNEQFF	TGTGCCAGCTCACCACCGGGACAGGGGTTCGGCAATGAGCAGTTCTTC
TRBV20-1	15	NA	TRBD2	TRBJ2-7	CSASAWREGPHEQYF	TGCAGTGCTAGTGCCTGGCGGGAGGGTCCCCACGAGCAGTACTTC
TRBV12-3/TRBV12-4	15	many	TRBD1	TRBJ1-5	CASSALGQGNQPQHF	TGTGCCAGCAGTGCTTTAGGACAGGGGAATCAGCCCCAGCATTTT
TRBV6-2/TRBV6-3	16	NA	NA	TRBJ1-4	CASSYSRGKAGEKLFF	TGTGCCAGCAGTTACTCGAGGGGAAAAGCAGGCGAAAAACTGTTTTTT
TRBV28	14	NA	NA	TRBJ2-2	CASSFWGRVAVLFF	TGTGCCAGCAGTTTTTGGGGCAGGGTAGCGGTGCTGTTTTTT
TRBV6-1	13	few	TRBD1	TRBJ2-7	CASSKTGAYEQYF	TGTGCCAGCAGTAAGACAGGGGCCTACGAGCAGTACTTC
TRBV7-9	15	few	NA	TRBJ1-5	CASSLGGVGNQPQHF	TGTGCCAGCAGCTTAGGCGGGGTAGGCAATCAGCCCCAGCATTTT
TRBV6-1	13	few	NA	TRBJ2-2	CASSPQVTGELFF	TGTGCCAGCAGTCCCCAAGTGACCGGGGAGCTGTTTTTT
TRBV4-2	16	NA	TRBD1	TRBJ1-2	CASSQPNRGVAYGYTF	TGTGCCAGCAGCCAACCGAACAGGGGCGTCGCCTATGGCTACACCTTC
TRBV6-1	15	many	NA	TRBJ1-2	CASSEALGTNYGYTF	TGTGCCAGCAGTGAAGCGCTTGGCACAAACTATGGCTACACCTTC
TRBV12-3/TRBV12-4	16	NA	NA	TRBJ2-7	CASSFKALLGTYEQYF	TGTGCCAGCAGTTTTAAAGCTCTCCTCGGTACCTACGAGCAGTACTTC
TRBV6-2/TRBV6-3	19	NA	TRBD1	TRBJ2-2	CASKGYQTYRDRYTGELFF	TGTGCCAGCAAGGGCTACCAAACTTACCGGGACAGATACACCGGGGAGCTGTTTTTT
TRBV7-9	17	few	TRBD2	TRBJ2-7	CASSAGLAGSRSYEQYF	TGTGCCAGCAGCGCGGGACTAGCGGGATCCCGCTCCTACGAGCAGTACTTC
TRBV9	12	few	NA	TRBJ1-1	CAGKLVCTEAFF	TGTGCCGGTAAGCTGGTGTGCACTGAAGCTTTCTTT
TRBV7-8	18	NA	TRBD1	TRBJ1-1	CASSLALRGRTGHTEAFF	TGTGCCAGCAGCTTAGCGCTGAGGGGCCGGACAGGGCACACTGAAGCTTTCTTT
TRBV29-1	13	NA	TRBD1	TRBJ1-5	CSDIQGRNQPQHF	TGCAGCGACATACAGGGGCGCAATCAGCCCCAGCATTTT
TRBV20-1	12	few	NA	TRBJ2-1	CSALLSLNEQFF	TGCAGTGCCCTACTATCATTAAATGAGCAGTTCTTC
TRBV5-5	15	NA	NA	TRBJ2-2	CASSRGTTVTGELFF	TGTGCCAGCAGCAGGGGTACGACAGTGACCGGGGAGCTGTTTTTT
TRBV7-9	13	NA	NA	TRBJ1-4	CASSLRQNEKLFF	TGTGCCAGCAGCTTAAGGCAGAATGAAAAACTGTTTTTT
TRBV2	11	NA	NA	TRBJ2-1	CASSGGLMEFF	TGTGCCAGCAGTGGAGGGCTTATGGAGTTCTTC
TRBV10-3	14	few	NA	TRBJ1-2	CAISDPPGQEGYTF	TGTGCCATCAGTGACCCCCCAGGGCAAGAAGGCTACACCTTC
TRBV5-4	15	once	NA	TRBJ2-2	CASSSPGTNTGELFF	TGTGCCAGCAGCTCGCCCGGGACGAACACCGGGGAGCTGTTTTTT